The 26 T cell receptor beta chains given below trace back to one sample, sequenced in a study of T cells in Graves' hyperthyroidism and ophthalmopathy. Amplification of TCR beta CDR3 regions used RNA as the template. First-round RT-PCR with HTBI primers amplified the TCR CDR3 region. TCRdb re-derived calls from the multiplex PCR reads in MiXCR, one entry per CDR3 protein. The table lists approximately 400,000 distinct CDR3 sequences, roughly 13% of them singletons, with less than 25% in the top ten. Sample: blood. These receptors were obtained from a young man with Graves' hyperthyroidism that later progressed to Graves' ophthalmopathy.

The table lists this clonotype with many counts. The chain carries TRBV28 and TRBJ2-7; no firm D call. The germline V gene encodes CDR1 MDHEN and CDR2 SYDVKM. V lost 1 base, J lost 4 bases, and 11 bases lay in between. The CDR3 contains 14 residues. CDR3 in amino acids: CASSLLQEVYEQYF. CDR3 nucleotides: TGTGCCAGCAGTTTATTGCAGGAAGTTTACGAGCAGTACTTC.

V usage is TRBV7-9 and J usage is TRBJ1-6; D might be TRBD1 (5 bases). The CDR3 runs to 13 residues. Per germline, CDR1 SEHNR and CDR2 FQNEAQ (reference sequence). V dropped 1 base and J dropped 14 bases, with 12 bases sitting between them. The CDR3, as DNA: TGTGCCAGCAGCTTAGGGTCCGGGACCACCCTCCACTTT. Amino acids: CASSLGSGTTLHF.

This clonotype was picked up many times. The V and J genes are TRBV18 and TRBJ2-1, with D tentatively TRBD1 (7 bases). V lost 5 bases, J lost 0 bases, and 11 bases lay in between. This CDR3 comprises 15 residues. Germline-derived CDR1 and CDR2 are KGHSH and LQKENI. The CDR3 is CASSNQGGSYNEQFF. The CDR3 DNA is TGTGCCAGCTCAAACCAGGGGGGCTCCTACAATGAGCAGTTCTTC.

This clonotype was counted at least ten times. The chain links TRBV3-1 to TRBJ2-7; 9 bases align to TRBD2. Losses at the gene ends were 4 bases for V and 3 bases for J; bases not matched to a gene: 4. The CDR3 contains 14 residues. From germline, CDR1 is LGHDT and CDR2 YNNKEL (reference sequence). CDR3 nucleotide sequence: TGTGCCAGCAGCCTTCGACTAGCGGTCTACGAGCAGTACTTC. It translates to CASSLRLAVYEQYF.

Many counts were recorded for this clonotype. The chain links TRBV11-2 to TRBJ2-3; unclear D gene. From germline, CDR1 is SGHAT and CDR2 FQNNGV. With 4 bases removed from V and 3 bases from J, the gap between germline ends came to 8 bases. The CDR3 totals 13 residues. The CDR3 loop reads CASSSHWTDTQYF. The CDR3 region has the DNA TGTGCCAGCAGCTCCCACTGGACAGATACGCAGTATTTT.

Turning to this clonotype: This may be a read error: a much more frequent sequence differs by one nucleotide. The J gene is TRBJ1-5, the V gene TRBV19; the D is unclear. Per the germline V gene, CDR1 is LNHDA and CDR2 is SQIVND (reference sequence). The CDR3 sequence is 13 residues long. CDR3 loop: CANSIRADQPQHF. CDR3 bases: TGTGCCAATAGTATCCGGGCTGATCAGCCCCAGCATTTT.

About this clonotype: One end of the junction varies from germline; a read error may be responsible. The chain couples TRBV6-1 to TRBJ1-1; D is uncertain. The CDR3 sequence is 14 residues long. Germline loops: CDR1 MNHNS, CDR2 SASEGT. CDR3 in amino acids: CASSEMWGGTGAFF. In DNA form, the CDR3 reads TGTGCCAGCAGTGAAATGTGGGGTGGCACTGGAGCTTTCTTT.

The table lists this clonotype with a few counts. The chain joins TRBV30 to TRBJ2-5; 12 bases align to TRBD2. This CDR3 is 17 amino acids long. Germline CDR1 GTSNPN, CDR2 SVGIG (reference sequence). Trimming took 0 bases from V and 2 from J; bases not matched to a gene: 7. The CDR3, as DNA: TGTGCCTGGAGTGTAGGCCGGACTAGCGGGGTGCAAGAGACCCAGTACTTC. It is translated as CAWSVGRTSGVQETQYF.

This clonotype appeared many times. The chain is built from TRBV6-1 and TRBJ2-2, with D possibly TRBD1 on 5 matching bases. V lost 0 bases and J 2 bases, leaving 10 bases between the germline ends. Germline CDR1 reads MNHNS; CDR2 reads SASEGT. The CDR3 totals 16 residues. CDR3 bases: TGTGCCAGCAGTGAAGCCATACAGGAAAACACCGGGGAGCTGTTTTTT. This codes for CASSEAIQENTGELFF.

This clonotype was observed at least ten times. The V gene is TRBV7-9, the J gene TRBJ2-1, with a weak D call TRBD1 (6 bases). Trimming pared 1 base from V and 4 bases from J, leaving 11 bases between. The CDR3 runs 15 residues. Germline V CDR1 and CDR2: SEHNR, FQNEAQ (reference sequence). CDR3 sequence (DNA): TGTGCCAGCAGCTTAGGAGGGACAAATTACAATGAGCAGTTCTTC. Its translation: CASSLGGTNYNEQFF.

This chain joins TRBV20-1 and TRBJ2-3, with 8 bases fitting TRBD2. The CDR3 has 16 residues. In germline, CDR1 is DFQATT, CDR2 SNEGSKA (reference sequence). The trim removed 6 bases at V and 2 bases at J, leaving 13 bases unmatched. The CDR3 sequence is CSATPGLGGLTDTQYF. CDR3 DNA: TGCAGTGCCACACCGGGACTAGGGGGACTCACAGATACGCAGTATTTT.

In this sample, this clonotype turned up a few times. This may stem from a read error, because a much larger clone lies one nucleotide away. This chain joins TRBV28 and TRBJ2-1; D could derive from TRBD1 or TRBD2 (5 bases each). V was shortened by 3 bases and J by 1 base, with 16 bases between the two germline ends. Germline assignment: CDR1 MDHEN and CDR2 SYDVKM. The CDR3 covers 17 residues. CDR3 sequence: CASSFRGDGPSYNEQFF. CDR3 nucleotides: TGTGCCAGCAGTTTTAGGGGAGACGGCCCATCCTACAATGAGCAGTTCTTC.

This clonotype was picked up a small number of times. Just one base apart from a much larger clone, this may be a read error. Lacking the conserved final phenylalanine or tryptophan, this CDR3 likely reflects a read error. This rearrangement joins TRBV30 to TRBJ1-1; no firm D call. V was pared by 0 bases and J by 1 base, with 12 bases between. The CDR3 has 15 residues. CDR1 and CDR2 from the germline V gene are GTSNPN and SVGIG (reference sequence). The CDR3 reads CAWSVLGPPNTEAFL. The CDR3 DNA reads TGTGCCTGGAGTGTCCTCGGGCCACCGAACACTGAAGCTTTCCTT.

This clonotype was seen at least ten times. The chain employs TRBV30 and TRBJ2-7, with 9 bases matching TRBD2. J gave up 0 bases and V 4 bases, and 10 bases lay outside the gene matches. The length of the CDR3 is 16 residues. Germline-derived CDR1 and CDR2 are GTSNPN and SVGIG (reference sequence). The CDR3 is CAWTSRVAGDSYEQYF. DNA of the CDR3: TGTGCCTGGACCTCCAGGGTAGCGGGGGACTCCTACGAGCAGTACTTC. Full variable domain (remainder filled in from reference TRBV30 and TRBJ2-7): SQTIHQWPATLVQPVGSPLSLECTVEGTSNPNLYWYRQAAGRGLQLLFYSVGIGQISSEVPQNLSASRPQDRQFILSSKKLLLSDSGFYLCAWTSRVAGDSYEQYFGPGTRLTVT.

On this clonotype itself: At one of its ends the junction is not consistent with the germline gene, which may arise from a read error. The chain recombines TRBV18 with TRBJ2-1; D is undetermined. The germline V gene encodes CDR1 KGHSH and CDR2 LQKENI. The CDR3 runs 14 residues. This CDR3 is CASSRAGAAEKHFF. The CDR3 DNA reads TGTGCCTCATCACGGGCAGGCGCGGCCGAAAAGCATTTCTTC.

The rearrangement links TRBV5-4 to TRBJ2-1; TRBD1 matches 8 bases. The CDR3 is 15 residues long. Germline CDR1 is SGHNT and CDR2 is YYREEE (reference sequence). Trimming at V came to 2 bases and at J to 4 bases, leaving 5 bases not matched to a gene. DNA for the CDR3: TGTGCCAGCAGCTTCGTTGGACAGGGTTACAATGAGCAGTTCTTC. Protein: CASSFVGQGYNEQFF.

In the case of this clonotype: Since a much larger clone is just one base distant, this may be a read error. V usage is TRBV5-1 and J usage is TRBJ2-3; TRBD1 matches 8 bases. The CDR3 covers 14 residues. The ends lost 4 bases at V and 4 bases at J; junction bases unmatched: 5. Germline V gives CDR1 SGHRS, CDR2 YFSETQ. The CDR3 DNA follows: TGCGCCAGCAGCCGGACAGGGATACCAGATACGCAGTATTTT. This sequence encodes CASSRTGIPDTQYF.

The table lists this clonotype with many counts. The chain joins TRBV28 to TRBJ1-1; D is ambiguous. Trimming took off 5 bases at V and 0 bases at J, with 13 bases between the two ends. Germline loops: CDR1 MDHEN, CDR2 SYDVKM. The CDR3 runs to 15 residues. The CDR3 region is CASSPLRAVNTEAFF. The CDR3, as DNA: TGTGCCAGCAGTCCCCTTCGAGCTGTGAACACTGAAGCTTTCTTT.

This clonotype was detected ten times or more. Here the CDR3 reads CSARTEGGTQYF. The DNA of the CDR3 is TGCAGTGCGCGGACGGAAGGGGGGACCCAGTACTTC. The V gene is TRBV20-1, the J gene TRBJ2-5, with a possible D match to TRBD1 (6 bases). Trimming cost V 6 bases and J 7 bases, with 15 bases left between them. Germline CDR1 reads DFQATT; CDR2 reads SNEGSKA (reference sequence). There are 12 residues in the CDR3.

This clonotype has more than one count but fewer than ten. The chain recombines TRBV10-3 with TRBJ2-6; the match to TRBD1 covers 8 bases. CDR1 and CDR2 (germline): ENHRY, SYGVKD. Unmatched junction bases numbered 3, after V lost 2 bases and J lost 0 bases. The CDR3 extends over 17 amino acids. In nucleotides, the CDR3 is TGTGCCATCAGTGAGCGGGACAGGAACTCTGGGGCCAACGTCCTGACTTTC. Its protein is CAISERDRNSGANVLTF.

This clonotype was counted only a few times. Here the CDR3 DNA reads TGCAGCGTTGATGCCTCGGGGGCGGGCGGGGAGCTGTTTTTT. Encoded protein: CSVDASGAGGELFF. The V gene is TRBV29-1, the J gene TRBJ2-2, with D perhaps matching TRBD1 or TRBD2 (6 bases each). Per the germline V gene, CDR1 is SQVTM and CDR2 is ANQGSEA. The CDR3 loop spans 14 amino acids. V was shortened by 3 bases and J by 7 bases, with 15 bases between the two germline ends.

Many counts were recorded for this clonotype. V is TRBV7-9 and J is TRBJ2-1; 7 bases fit TRBD2. The V gene's germline CDR1 is SEHNR and CDR2 FQNEAQ (reference sequence). The ends lost 6 bases at V and 8 bases at J; junction bases unmatched: 13. There are 15 residues in the CDR3. CDR3 sequence: CASSPAAGAGDEQFF. CDR3 DNA: TGTGCCAGCAGTCCCGCTGCCGGGGCGGGGGATGAGCAGTTCTTC.

This clonotype was seen at least ten times. At one of its ends the junction is not consistent with the germline gene, which may arise from a read error. The rearrangement uses TRBV6-1 and TRBJ1-5; D possibly corresponds to TRBD1 (6 bases). Germline V lookup: CDR1 MNHNS, CDR2 SASEGT. The CDR3 loop spans 16 amino acids. The CDR3 sequence: CASREGTGRMNQPQHF. The CDR3 DNA reads as TGTGCCAGCAGAGAAGGAACAGGGAGAATGAATCAGCCCCAGCATTTT.

This clonotype was counted many times. V usage is TRBV6-1 and J usage is TRBJ2-2, with D hard to call. Germline V gene lookup returns CDR1 MNHNS and CDR2 SASEGT. Trimming shortened V by 7 bases and J by 6 bases, and 9 bases separated the two germline ends. The CDR3 has 12 amino acids. The CDR3 coding sequence is TGTGCCAGCAATAGGGCCTCCGGGGAGCTGTTTTTT. Its protein product is CASNRASGELFF.

The chain combines TRBV5-8 with TRBJ2-5, with D perhaps matching TRBD1 (6 bases). The V gene's germline CDR1 is SGHTS and CDR2 YDEGEE. Trimming removed 7 bases at V and 0 bases at J, with 10 bases between. The CDR3 runs to 13 residues. CDR3 amino acids: CASRQEYQETQYF. In nucleotides, the CDR3 is TGTGCCAGCCGACAGGAGTACCAAGAGACCCAGTACTTC.

This chain connects TRBV14 to TRBJ2-2, with a weak D call TRBD1 (5 bases). The V and J ends lost 0 bases and 5 bases respectively, with 10 bases between them. The germline V gene encodes CDR1 SGHDN and CDR2 FVKESK. There are 15 residues in the CDR3. The CDR3 region is CASSQDRGKTGELFF. The CDR3 region has the DNA TGTGCCAGCAGCCAAGATAGGGGCAAAACCGGGGAGCTGTTTTTT. Full variable domain (rest looked up from reference TRBV14 and TRBJ2-2): EAGVTQFPSHSVIEKGQTVTLRCDPISGHDNLYWYRRVMGKEIKFLLHFVKESKQDESGMPNNRFLAERTGGTYSTLKVQPAELEDSGVYFCASSQDRGKTGELFFGEGSRLTVL.